Below are 6 T cell receptor beta chains sequenced from a single sample in a study of identical twins. TCRdb reprocessed the 5' RACE reads with MiXCR, giving one entry per CDR3 protein. Of 550,000 to 700,000 distinct CDR3 sequences in the sample, more than 9% were seen once. Separately, the same data were catalogued under a study of yellow fever vaccine responses in identical twins.

Sequenced sample: PBMCs. The receptors here all came from a woman aged 18-29 years in good health.

Ten or more counts support this clonotype. The chain employs TRBV29-1 and TRBJ2-5; no reliable D call. There are 10 residues in the CDR3. In germline, CDR1 is SQVTM, CDR2 ANQGSEA. Trimming left V 4 bases short and J 5 bases short, with 5 bases between. The CDR3 DNA reads TGCAGCGTTGGGCGGGAGACCCAGTACTTC. Its translation is CSVGRETQYF.

There are a few counts of this clonotype. This chain connects TRBV2 to TRBJ2-5; D is ambiguous. Germline V gene data show CDR1 as SNHLY and CDR2 as FYNNEI. V was clipped by 4 bases and J by 6 bases, with 3 bases between them. The CDR3 sequence is 10 residues long. CDR3 nucleotide sequence: TGTGCCAGCAGTGCAAAGACCCAGTACTTC. As protein: CASSAKTQYF.

This clonotype was counted many times. The chain joins TRBV5-1 to TRBJ2-7, with 7 bases that match TRBD1. The CDR3 runs to 15 residues. The V gene's germline CDR1 is SGHRS and CDR2 YFSETQ. After removal of 4 bases from V and 1 base from J, the junction contained 8 bases not matched to a gene. The CDR3 region is CASSKGQAKSYEQYF. CDR3 coding DNA: TGCGCCAGCAGCAAAGGACAGGCCAAATCCTACGAGCAGTACTTC.

This clonotype was picked up many times. The J gene is TRBJ2-1, the V gene TRBV7-2; possibly TRBD2 for D (5 bases). From germline, CDR1 is SGHTA and CDR2 FQGNSA. The CDR3 length is 14 residues. V was clipped by 10 bases and J by 5 bases, with 18 bases between them. The DNA for the CDR3 is TGTGCCACCCTACGCTCGGAGCGGCACAATGAGCAGTTCTTC. It specifies CATLRSERHNEQFF.

This clonotype was observed a handful of times. This chain uses TRBV5-1 with TRBJ2-1; 10 positions agree with TRBD2. Trimming cost V 3 bases and J 0 bases; bases outside gene matches: 6. Germline values: CDR1 SGHRS, CDR2 YFSETQ. The CDR3 totals 17 residues. The CDR3: CASSSTSSGSSYNEQFF. CDR3 in DNA: TGCGCCAGCAGCTCTACTTCTAGCGGGAGCTCCTACAATGAGCAGTTCTTC.

This clonotype was found a few times. One end of the junction fails to match germline, which may point to a read error. The chain joins TRBV6-2 or TRBV6-3 to TRBJ2-1; D not certain. The germline gives CDR1 MNHEY, CDR2 SVGEGT. The CDR3 consists of 12 residues. CDR3 protein: CASSNSNNEQFF. In nucleotides, the CDR3 is TGTGCCAGCAGTAACTCTAACAATGAGCAGTTCTTC.